The 20 T cell receptor beta chains presented below share a single source sample, sequenced in a study of blood T cell repertoires in COVID-19. Profiling relied on immunoSEQ multiplex PCR, and the TCRdb table lists in-frame clones only, not all of them. This sample has just under 350,000 clones; almost 90% occur once, and the top ten carry just under 7.5%. Input material: peripheral blood. These receptor sequences come from a woman in her sixties or seventies with COVID-19, enrolled during active disease.

The V and J genes are TRBV7-2 and TRBJ1-3; 8 nucleotides match TRBD1. The J segment lost 0 bases and the V segment lost 5 bases, leaving 12 bases of the junction unmatched. Germline CDR1 is SGHTA and CDR2 is FQGNSA. This CDR3 contains 18 residues. CDR3 region: CASSPRWRQGSSGNTIYF. In DNA, the CDR3 is TGTGCCAGCAGCCCCCGGTGGAGACAGGGGAGCTCTGGAAACACCATATATTTT.

V gene TRBV2 combines with J gene TRBJ1-2; D uncertain. Trimming took off 2 bases at V and 5 bases at J, with 3 bases between the two ends. From germline, CDR1 is SNHLY and CDR2 FYNNEI. This CDR3 contains 11 residues. The CDR3 reads CASSEQYGYTF. Here the CDR3 DNA reads TGTGCCAGCAGTGAACAGTATGGCTACACCTTC.

The J gene is TRBJ2-5, the V gene TRBV7-3; D perhaps matches TRBD2 (5 bases). The CDR3 sequence is 15 residues long. Trimming left V 3 bases short and J 2 bases short, with 13 bases between. Germline V gene sequence: CDR1 SGHTA, CDR2 FQGTGA. The CDR3 nucleotides are TGTGCCAGCAGCTTGTCTGGACTCGGACAAGAGACCCAGTACTTC. It yields the protein CASSLSGLGQETQYF.

This chain links TRBV2 with TRBJ1-1; 8 positions match TRBD1. Germline V lookup: CDR1 SNHLY, CDR2 FYNNEI. The V gene end was trimmed by 6 bases and the J gene end by 5 bases; junction bases not matched to a gene: 8. The CDR3 consists of 14 residues. The chain's CDR3 is CASSIGQGRTEAFF. CDR3 nucleotides: TGTGCCAGCAGCATCGGACAGGGTCGGACTGAAGCTTTCTTT.

This chain joins TRBV28 and TRBJ2-5; 7 bases map to TRBD2. This CDR3 is built from 15 residues. Germline values: CDR1 MDHEN, CDR2 SYDVKM. V was pared by 6 bases and J by 5 bases, with 12 bases of the junction left unmatched. The CDR3 is CASSRFGGRDETQYF. The DNA of the CDR3 is TGTGCCAGCAGCCGGTTCGGAGGGAGGGACGAGACCCAGTACTTC.

The rearrangement links TRBV10-2 to TRBJ1-2; D not resolved. CDR3 length equals 12 residues. V dropped 8 bases and J dropped 6 bases, with 13 bases sitting between them. Germline V gene sequence: CDR1 WSHSY, CDR2 SAAADI. This CDR3 is CASLAPGHGYTF. Written as DNA, the CDR3 is TGCGCCAGCTTGGCCCCAGGCCATGGCTACACCTTC.

This chain joins TRBV5-1 and TRBJ1-4; D possibly corresponds to TRBD1 (5 bases). Per germline, CDR1 SGHRS and CDR2 YFSETQ. V was clipped by 0 bases and J by 2 bases, with 11 bases between them. The CDR3 runs 16 residues. Here the CDR3 reads CASSLVTTATNEKLFF. The DNA of the CDR3 is TGCGCCAGCAGCTTGGTGACGACAGCGACTAATGAAAAACTGTTTTTT.

This sequence joins TRBV28 and TRBJ2-1, with TRBD2 matching over 12 bases. The CDR3 length is 16 residues. Germline trimming cut 6 bases from V and 1 base from J; bases unmatched to any gene: 4. Looked up from germline, CDR1 is MDHEN and CDR2 is SYDVKM. Here the CDR3 reads CASRPLAGGSYNEQFF. The CDR3 DNA reads as TGTGCCAGCAGGCCACTAGCGGGGGGTTCCTACAATGAGCAGTTCTTC.

The CDR3 protein is CASSPQVEAFF. In DNA form, the CDR3 reads TGTGCCAGCAGCCCACAGGTAGAAGCTTTCTTT. J is TRBJ1-1 and V is TRBV7-9, with a tentative D call TRBD1 (5 bases). The CDR3 totals 11 residues. The germline V gene has CDR1 SEHNR and CDR2 FQNEAQ (reference sequence). Trimming pared 5 bases from V and 8 bases from J, leaving 9 bases between.

This sequence joins TRBV4-1 and TRBJ2-1, with 9 bases matching TRBD1. With V trimmed by 3 bases and J by 6 bases, 9 bases remained unmatched. Per the germline V gene, CDR1 is MGHRA and CDR2 is YSYEKL. The CDR3 has 16 amino acids. The DNA for the CDR3 is TGCGCCAGCAGCCATCCCGGGACAGGGAGGAGCAATGAGCAGTTCTTC. Translation gives CASSHPGTGRSNEQFF.

V gene TRBV7-9 combines with J gene TRBJ1-3; D is uncertain. The CDR3 has 14 residues. Trimming pared 1 base from V and 6 bases from J, leaving 10 bases between. Germline lookup yields CDR1 SEHNR and CDR2 FQNEAQ (reference sequence). CDR3: CASSLDPGSNTIYF. CDR3 nucleotides: TGTGCCAGCAGCTTAGACCCCGGGTCAAACACCATATATTTT.

The V gene is TRBV5-1, the J gene TRBJ1-6; TRBD1 aligns across 7 bases. Germline values: CDR1 SGHRS, CDR2 YFSETQ. The junction had 10 bases not matched to a gene; V was cut back by 4 bases and J by 9 bases. The CDR3 runs 15 residues. In nucleotides, the CDR3 is TGCGCCAGCAGCGGAACAGGGGAAGAGGGTTCACCCCTCCACTTT. This translates into CASSGTGEEGSPLHF.

V usage is TRBV18 and J usage is TRBJ1-2, with D possibly being TRBD1 (5 bases). The germline CDR1 and CDR2 sequences are KGHSH and LQKENI. Trimming left V 3 bases short and J 4 bases short, with 9 bases between. The CDR3 consists of 13 residues. CDR3 region: CASSPGGIYGYTF. In DNA form, the CDR3 reads TGTGCCAGCTCACCGGGGGGAATCTATGGCTACACCTTC.

The chain is built from TRBV18 and TRBJ1-2; 8 bases match TRBD1. From germline, CDR1 is KGHSH and CDR2 LQKENI. The J segment lost 8 bases and the V segment lost 2 bases, leaving 7 bases of the junction unmatched. The CDR3 has 14 residues. The CDR3 loop is CASSPDRGLYGYTF. The CDR3 DNA sequence: TGTGCCAGCTCACCAGACAGGGGATTGTACGGCTACACCTTC.

The CDR3 DNA sequence: TGTGCCAGCAGCATCGAGAGGACAGATACGCAGTATTTT. It translates to CASSIERTDTQYF. The rearrangement links TRBV5-6 to TRBJ2-3; D ambiguous. V was pared by 4 bases and J by 3 bases, with 9 bases between. The CDR3 is made up of 13 amino acids. Germline V gene lookup returns CDR1 SGHDT and CDR2 YYEEEE.

The chain carries TRBV6-5 and TRBJ2-5; 10 bases are a match to TRBD1. V lost 4 bases to trimming and J lost 7 bases; unmatched junction nucleotides: 6. The CDR3 has 14 amino acids. From germline, CDR1 is MNHEY and CDR2 SVGAGI. The CDR3 DNA reads TGTGCCAGCAGTTCCCGGGACAGGGGCGCGACCCAGTACTTC. This sequence encodes CASSSRDRGATQYF.

This chain uses TRBV24-1 with TRBJ2-3; 10 nucleotides match TRBD2. CDR1 KGHDR and CDR2 SFDVKD come from the germline V gene. CDR3 length: 18 residues. The V gene end was trimmed by 3 bases and the J gene end by 3 bases; junction bases not matched to a gene: 11. CDR3 sequence reads: CATSDTYQRGGLTDTQYF. CDR3 in DNA: TGTGCCACCAGTGATACTTACCAGCGGGGGGGCCTGACAGATACGCAGTATTTT.

V is TRBV29-1 and J is TRBJ2-1, with TRBD1 matching 7 bases. CDR1 is SQVTM, CDR2 ANQGSEA, per germline. CDR3 length equals 12 residues. Trimming cost V 4 bases and J 8 bases; bases outside gene matches: 5. The CDR3 nucleotides read TGCAGCGTTGTCAGGGGGACCCATGAGCAGTTCTTC. Amino acids: CSVVRGTHEQFF.

J is TRBJ2-2 and V is TRBV24-1; 8 bases align to TRBD1. V dropped 8 bases and J dropped 2; count of bases not matched to a gene: 6. Germline CDR1 KGHDR, CDR2 SFDVKD. The length of the CDR3 is 15 residues. The CDR3 reads CATTSDRGNTGELFF. CDR3 in DNA: TGTGCCACCACCTCAGACAGGGGTAACACCGGGGAGCTGTTTTTT.

The chain is built from TRBV6-1 and TRBJ1-1; 9 bases match TRBD1. This CDR3 has 17 residues. CDR1 and CDR2 from the germline V gene are MNHNS and SASEGT. Trimming took 3 bases from V and 6 from J; bases not matched to a gene: 14. The CDR3 bases are TGTGCCAGCAGTGATGGGACAGGGCGGTGGTATGAAGCTGAAGCTTTCTTT. The encoded protein is CASSDGTGRWYEAEAFF.